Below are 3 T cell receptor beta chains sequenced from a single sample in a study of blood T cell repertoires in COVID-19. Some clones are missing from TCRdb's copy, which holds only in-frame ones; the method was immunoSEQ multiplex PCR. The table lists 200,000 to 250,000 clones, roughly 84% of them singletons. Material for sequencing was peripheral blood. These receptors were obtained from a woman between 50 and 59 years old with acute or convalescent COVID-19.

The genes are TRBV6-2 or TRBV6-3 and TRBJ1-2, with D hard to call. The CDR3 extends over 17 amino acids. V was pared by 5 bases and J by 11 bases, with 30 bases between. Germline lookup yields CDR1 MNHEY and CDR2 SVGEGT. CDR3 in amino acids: CASSPPRATGSPKPYTF. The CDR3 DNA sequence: TGTGCCAGCAGTCCCCCTCGCGCGACTGGGAGCCCTAAACCATACACCTTC.

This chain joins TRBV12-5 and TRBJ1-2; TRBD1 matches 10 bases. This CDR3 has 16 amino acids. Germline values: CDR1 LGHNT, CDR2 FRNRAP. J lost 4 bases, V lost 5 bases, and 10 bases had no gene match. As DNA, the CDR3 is TGTGCTAGTGGTCAAAACGACAGGGGGCTTCGCTATGGCTACACCTTC. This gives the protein CASGQNDRGLRYGYTF.

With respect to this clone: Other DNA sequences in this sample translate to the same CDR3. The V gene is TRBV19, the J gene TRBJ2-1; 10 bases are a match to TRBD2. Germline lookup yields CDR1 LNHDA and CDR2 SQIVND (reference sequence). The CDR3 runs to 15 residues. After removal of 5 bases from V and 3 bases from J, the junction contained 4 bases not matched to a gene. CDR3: CASSVGLAVYNEQFF. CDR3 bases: TGTGCCAGTAGTGTAGGACTAGCGGTCTACAATGAGCAGTTCTTC.